The clone carrying this TCR beta chain came up a few times. Its antigen is undetermined. The sample is drawn from a study of OX40 agonist ivuxolimab in advanced cancers. Notes on the study in general: Expanded peripheral T cell antigen specificity was not determined.

Autoimmune disease history or systemic immunosuppression led to patients being barred. Clones were read by immunoSEQ multiplex PCR, and TCRdb kept only the in-frame ones, dropping some. The sample carries 50,000 to 70,000 clones, 84% recorded once. Looked up from germline, CDR1 is KGHSH and CDR2 is LQKENI. V gave up 3 bases and J gave up 5 bases, with 7 bases separating them. This CDR3 spans 12 amino acids. The chain links TRBV18 to TRBJ2-5; D unresolved. The sequence was collected from an adult with an advanced solid tumor such as melanoma, head and neck, liver or kidney cancer. Sample: CD4+ or CD8+ T cells sorted from blood, taken in a trial of the OX40 agonist ivuxolimab. The chain's CDR3 is CASSPSRETQYF. DNA for the CDR3: TGTGCCAGCTCACCGTCAAGGGAGACCCAGTACTTC.